This paragraph reports one T cell receptor (beta chain). Its antigen remains unidentified. This CDR3 spans 18 amino acids. The ends were cut back, 1 base at V and 1 base at J, with 18 bases in the middle. Germline CDR1 MGHRA, CDR2 YSYEKL. This record belongs to a study of cytomegalovirus exposure and HLA in healthy donors. Study-wide results and limits: Across donors, sequencing depth was assumed by presence/absence analyses to be roughly uniform. When a later analysis compared HLA-associated TCR beta chains with equally common others, the HLA-associated chains turned out to be more clonally expanded and to have lower generation probabilities. Earlier results showed most TCR beta V segments being productive about 90% or about 30% of the time. Indistinguishable V segments such as TRBV6-2 and TRBV6-3 were excluded.

13 Jbeta primers and 60 Vbeta primers were used for the PCR. Measured with immunoSEQ multiplex PCR; TCRdb has only the in-frame clones, and not every one. Of some 130,000 clones in the sample, approximately 83% are singletons; the top ten hold 2.5% to 3.5%. The chain links TRBV4-1 to TRBJ2-3; possibly TRBD2 for D (5 bases). The TCR comes from a man in his forties in good health and CMV-seronegative. Sequencing input: PBMCs. CDR3 bases: TGCGCCAGCAGCCAAGCGGTCGTTCGTGCGGGCGGCACAGATACGCAGTATTTT. Translating it yields CASSQAVVRAGGTDTQYF.